This TCR beta chain was recorded in a study of T cell repertoires in cytomegalovirus infection. At the level of the study: Both a matching HLA type and CMV infection were indicated by public TCR beta signatures. Study outcomes and limitations: Predominance within the ex vivo response was attributable to HLA-C-restricted CMV-specific TCR beta clonotypes.

On this clonotype itself: What it binds is not known.

TCRdb re-called the reads through MiXCR, storing one row per CDR3 protein. Seen here are some 350,000 distinct CDR3 sequences, roughly 29% observed once, and the top ten hold around 18%. Per the germline V gene, CDR1 is LNHDA and CDR2 is SQIVND (reference sequence). The CDR3 loop spans 13 amino acids. V shed 5 bases and J shed 4 bases, with 11 bases lying between them. This sequence was found in a human donor in good health (CMV status not recorded). Some clones in this sample may be carry-over from other donors' samples. The chain uses TRBV19 and TRBJ2-5, with no clear D. The input for sequencing was cultured PBMCs, taken from culture after CMV antigen stimulation. The DNA for the CDR3 is TGTGCCAGTAGTGTCCGGACGGGAGAGACCCAGTACTTC. Translated: CASSVRTGETQYF. The variable domain in full, completed from reference TRBV19 and TRBJ2-5, reads DGGITQSPKYLFRKEGQNVTLSCEQNLNHDAMYWYRQDPGQGLRLIYYSQIVNDFQKGDIAEGYSVSREKKESFPLTVTSAQKNPTAFYLCASSVRTGETQYFGPGTRLLVL.